Listed here are 2 T cell receptor beta chains from one sample, sequenced in a study of a mutant IDH1 vaccine in newly diagnosed glioma. The table came from immunoSEQ multiplex PCR; TCRdb's copy has only in-frame clones and leaves some out. The table includes tens of thousands of clones, under 90% detected once. The time point was: week 23, last vaccination. Topical imiquimod was applied with each vaccine dose, which held 300 ug of mutant IDH1 20-mer peptide. What these receptors recognize is not known. Sequences were derived from PBMCs, sampled from a glioma patient whose treatment included an IDH1 peptide vaccine. Source of these receptors: a man aged 18 to 35 with glioma.

The gene calls are TRBV18 and TRBJ2-7; TRBD2 is a possible D gene (6 bases). The CDR3 extends over 13 amino acids. V lost 6 bases to trimming and J lost 2 bases, with 11 bases between them. Germline-derived CDR1 and CDR2 are KGHSH and LQKENI. The CDR3 sequence: CASSPSDTYEQYF. CDR3 nucleotides: TGTGCCAGCTCCCCTAGCGACACCTACGAGCAGTACTTC.

This clone has just one count. This sequence joins TRBV28 and TRBJ1-4; D may be TRBD1 (5 bases). The V gene lost 1 base and the J gene lost 2 bases, with 5 bases spanning the gap. Germline V lookup: CDR1 MDHEN, CDR2 SYDVKM. The CDR3 is made up of 14 amino acids. CDR3 region: CASSLSGTNEKLFF. The CDR3 nucleotides are TGTGCCAGCAGTTTATCAGGGACTAATGAAAAACTGTTTTTT.